This passage covers 15 T cell receptor beta chains from one sample sequenced in a study of blood T cells in healthy people across ages. Primed by a sample-barcoded 5' primer and a J-beta primer mix, a second PCR proceeded for about 7 to 11 cycles. TCRdb passed the 5' RACE reads through MiXCR, listing each CDR3 protein once. The table records more than 1,400,000 distinct CDR3 sequences, roughly 45% of them present only once. The sequenced sample was blood. The receptors originated from a young woman in good health.

V usage is TRBV6-5 and J usage is TRBJ2-3; D call uncertain. Germline V gene data show CDR1 as MNHEY and CDR2 as SVGAGI. Between the trimmed V and J ends, which lost 6 bases and 4 bases, there was a span of 11 bases. The CDR3 length is 13 residues. CDR3 sequence: CASSNLVADTQYF. Here the CDR3 DNA reads TGTGCCAGCAGCAACCTAGTAGCAGATACGCAGTATTTT.

This clonotype was seen repeatedly, ten times or more. The gene calls are TRBV14 and TRBJ1-1, with D possibly TRBD1 on 5 matching bases. The CDR3 is made up of 15 amino acids. Trimming shortened V by 0 bases and J by 3 bases, and 11 bases separated the two germline ends. Germline loops: CDR1 SGHDN, CDR2 FVKESK. CDR3 sequence: CASSQDWQGDTEAFF. CDR3 nucleotide sequence: TGTGCCAGCAGCCAAGATTGGCAGGGAGACACTGAAGCTTTCTTT.

CDR3 amino acids: CASSLRPIGQGSYNSPLHF. The CDR3 region has the DNA TGTGCCAGCAGCTTAAGACCCATCGGACAGGGCTCCTATAATTCACCCCTCCACTTT. V gene TRBV7-3 combines with J gene TRBJ1-6; 8 positions agree with TRBD1. The CDR3 consists of 19 residues. Germline V CDR1 and CDR2: SGHTA, FQGTGA. The V segment lost 1 base and the J segment 0 bases; nucleotides outside the gene matches: 8.

This chain uses TRBV10-3 with TRBJ2-1, with TRBD2 as a possible D gene (5 bases). The CDR3 length is 12 residues. CDR1 is ENHRY and CDR2 is SYGVKD in the germline V gene. V dropped 8 bases and J dropped 10 bases, with 15 bases sitting between them. The CDR3 DNA reads TGTGCCATCGAGGCGGGCGTAGGGGAGCAGTTCTTC. It translates to CAIEAGVGEQFF.

The chain has TRBV10-3 and TRBJ1-5; 10 nucleotides line up with TRBD1. CDR1 ENHRY and CDR2 SYGVKD come from the germline V gene. The V gene end was trimmed by 2 bases and the J gene end by 6 bases; junction bases not matched to a gene: 10. The CDR3 is 17 amino acids. CDR3 bases: TGTGCCATCAGTGAGCATCGGGACAGGGGCGGCAGTCAGCCCCAGCATTTT. This translates into CAISEHRDRGGSQPQHF.

This clonotype was counted only a few times. The chain couples TRBV29-1 to TRBJ1-2; TRBD1 aligns across 7 bases. Germline V gene lookup returns CDR1 SQVTM and CDR2 ANQGSEA. CDR3 size: 16 residues. The V segment lost 4 bases and the J segment 3 bases; nucleotides outside the gene matches: 14. CDR3 protein: CSVAMRTGATDYGYTF. The CDR3 nucleotides read TGCAGCGTTGCGATGCGGACAGGAGCCACTGACTATGGCTACACCTTC.

Comment on this clonotype: An end of the junction differs from the germline gene, which may be a read error. V usage is TRBV6-5 and J usage is TRBJ2-5; D gene unclear. The assigned J gene may be wrong: the sequence end matches TRBJ2-7 better. The germline V gene has CDR1 MNHEY and CDR2 SVGAGI. The CDR3 is made up of 13 amino acids. DNA for the CDR3: TGTGCCAGCAGTGACTCGGTAGGGAACGAGCAGTACTTC. It specifies CASSDSVGNEQYF.

The J gene is TRBJ1-2, the V gene TRBV20-1; tentatively, D is TRBD1 (6 bases). CDR1 DFQATT and CDR2 SNEGSKA come from the germline V gene (reference sequence). The V end lost 2 bases, the J end lost 4 bases, and 14 bases lay between the germline ends. The CDR3 has 14 amino acids. The DNA for the CDR3 is TGCAGTGCTAGACTTCGGGGGGCGGTCTATGGCTACACCTTC. The encoded protein is CSARLRGAVYGYTF.

Many counts were recorded for this clonotype. The rearrangement links TRBV6-2 or TRBV6-3 to TRBJ2-4; unclear D gene. The CDR3 sequence is 12 residues long. The germline V gene encodes CDR1 MNHEY and CDR2 SVGEGT. Trimming took 5 bases from V and 14 from J, leaving 16 bases between them. The chain's CDR3 is CASSKPPGHEYF. The CDR3 nucleotides are TGTGCCAGCAGTAAACCCCCGGGCCACGAGTACTTC.

The chain has TRBV27 and TRBJ2-1; no clear D gene. The germline gives CDR1 MNHEY, CDR2 SMNVEV (reference sequence). The CDR3 contains 13 residues. V lost 9 bases and J 0 bases, leaving 9 bases between the germline ends. The CDR3 protein is CASKRASYNEQFF. The CDR3 DNA reads as TGTGCCAGTAAAAGGGCCTCCTACAATGAGCAGTTCTTC.

The chain carries TRBV6-1 and TRBJ2-1; TRBD2 is a possible D gene (6 bases). Germline values: CDR1 MNHNS, CDR2 SASEGT. This CDR3 is built from 18 residues. Trimming took off 0 bases at V and 1 base at J, with 16 bases between the two ends. The CDR3 here is CASSEALGGAASYNEQFF. The CDR3 DNA reads TGTGCCAGCAGTGAAGCGCTGGGCGGGGCCGCATCCTACAATGAGCAGTTCTTC.

This clonotype was seen only a few times. V gene TRBV28 combines with J gene TRBJ2-7; maybe TRBD1 (6 bases). V lost 7 bases to trimming and J lost 0 bases, with 16 bases between them. Germline-derived CDR1 and CDR2 are MDHEN and SYDVKM. This CDR3 contains 15 residues. CDR3 residues: CASNRGGISSYEQYF. In DNA, the CDR3 is TGTGCCAGCAACCGAGGGGGAATTAGCTCCTACGAGCAGTACTTC.

This clonotype has just a few counts. This chain joins TRBV7-9 and TRBJ2-3, with TRBD2 matching over 13 bases. From germline, CDR1 is SEHNR and CDR2 FQNEAQ (reference sequence). Trimming took 4 bases from V and 8 from J; bases not matched to a gene: 6. CDR3 length equals 15 residues. The CDR3 region has the DNA TGTGCCAGCAGCTCGGGACTAGCGGGACTACTTACGCAGTATTTT. The encoded protein is CASSSGLAGLLTQYF.

This clonotype was counted ten times or more. This CDR3 reads CSVRPTSFNYEQYF. The CDR3, as DNA: TGCAGCGTCAGGCCGACTAGCTTCAACTACGAGCAGTACTTC. This chain connects TRBV29-1 to TRBJ2-7, with 7 bases that match TRBD2. After removal of 6 bases from V and 3 bases from J, the junction contained 11 bases not matched to a gene. Germline CDR1 and CDR2: SQVTM and ANQGSEA. The CDR3 length is 14 residues.

The sample holds a few counts of this clonotype. V and J are TRBV18 and TRBJ2-4; a possible D gene is TRBD1 (6 bases). The length of the CDR3 is 16 residues. Germline lookup yields CDR1 KGHSH and CDR2 LQKENI. Trimming shortened V by 5 bases and J by 6 bases, and 20 bases separated the two germline ends. CDR3 protein: CASSSREGRGGNIQYF. CDR3 bases: TGTGCCAGCTCATCGCGTGAGGGCCGAGGGGGAAACATTCAGTACTTC.